The 5 T cell receptor beta chains given below trace back to one sample, sequenced in a study of T-cell memory formation after mild COVID-19. MiXCR, run by TCRdb on the 5' RACE reads, gives a single entry per CDR3 protein. The table records under 50,000 distinct CDR3 sequences, about a tenth of them present only once. Material for sequencing was PBMCs or a T cell subset sorted from them (not recorded which). The receptors stem from an adult woman who had mild COVID-19 (a few samples of this study predate the infection). Cell type and time point are not known.

The V gene is TRBV15, the J gene TRBJ1-2, with D possibly being TRBD1 (6 bases). The CDR3 runs to 13 residues. V lost 3 bases and J 3 bases, leaving 8 bases between the germline ends. Looked up from germline, CDR1 is LNHNV and CDR2 is YYDKDF (reference sequence). CDR3: CATSRAGDYGYTF. The DNA of the CDR3 is TGTGCCACCAGCAGGGCAGGGGACTATGGCTACACCTTC.

This clonotype showed up just a few times. The chain uses TRBV3-1 and TRBJ2-3, with 8 bases fitting TRBD1. Losses at the gene ends were 3 bases for V and 2 bases for J; bases not matched to a gene: 13. This CDR3 has 18 amino acids. Germline CDR1 is LGHDT and CDR2 is YNNKEL (reference sequence). The CDR3 nucleotides read TGTGCCAGCAGCCACCCCGGGGGCGGACAGGGATACACAGATACGCAGTATTTT. It codes for CASSHPGGGQGYTDTQYF.

The genes are TRBV19 and TRBJ1-5, with D possibly matching TRBD1 (5 bases). The V and J ends lost 5 bases and 9 bases respectively, with 23 bases between them. Per the germline V gene, CDR1 is LNHDA and CDR2 is SQIVND (reference sequence). This CDR3 has 16 residues. The CDR3 nucleotides read TGTGCCAGTAGTCCTACGAGGGACCTTAGGAGAGTGCCCCAGCATTTT. It encodes CASSPTRDLRRVPQHF.

This rearrangement joins TRBV3-1 to TRBJ1-1; perhaps TRBD1 as D (5 bases). V was trimmed by 4 bases and J by 6 bases, leaving 12 bases between them. CDR1 LGHDT and CDR2 YNNKEL come from the germline V gene (reference sequence). The CDR3 extends over 13 amino acids. The CDR3 DNA reads TGTGCCAGCAGCCCAAACTGGGGCGCTGAAGCTTTCTTT. This codes for CASSPNWGAEAFF.

The rearrangement uses TRBV20-1 and TRBJ2-7; no firm D call. Germline assignment: CDR1 DFQATT and CDR2 SNEGSKA (reference sequence). This CDR3 has 13 amino acids. V lost 3 bases and J lost 2, with 11 bases in between. The chain's CDR3 is CSASGPSPYEQYF. Written as DNA, the CDR3 is TGCAGTGCTAGCGGGCCTTCTCCCTACGAGCAGTACTTC.